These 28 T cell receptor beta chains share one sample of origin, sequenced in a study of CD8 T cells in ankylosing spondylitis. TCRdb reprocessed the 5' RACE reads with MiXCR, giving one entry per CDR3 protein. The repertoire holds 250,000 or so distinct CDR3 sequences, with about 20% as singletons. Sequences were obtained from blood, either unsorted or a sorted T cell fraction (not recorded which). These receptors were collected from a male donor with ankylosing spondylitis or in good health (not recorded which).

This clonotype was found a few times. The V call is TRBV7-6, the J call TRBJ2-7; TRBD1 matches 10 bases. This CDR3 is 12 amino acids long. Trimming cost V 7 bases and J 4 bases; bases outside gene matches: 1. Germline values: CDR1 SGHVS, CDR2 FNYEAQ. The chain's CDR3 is CASMDRGYEQYF. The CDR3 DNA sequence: TGTGCCAGCATGGACAGGGGGTACGAGCAGTACTTC.

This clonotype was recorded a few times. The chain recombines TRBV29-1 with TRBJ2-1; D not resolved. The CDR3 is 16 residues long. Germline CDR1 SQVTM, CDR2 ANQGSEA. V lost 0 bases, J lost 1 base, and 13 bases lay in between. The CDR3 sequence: CSVEDLGSVSYNEQFF. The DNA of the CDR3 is TGCAGCGTTGAAGATTTGGGGTCCGTTTCCTACAATGAGCAGTTCTTC.

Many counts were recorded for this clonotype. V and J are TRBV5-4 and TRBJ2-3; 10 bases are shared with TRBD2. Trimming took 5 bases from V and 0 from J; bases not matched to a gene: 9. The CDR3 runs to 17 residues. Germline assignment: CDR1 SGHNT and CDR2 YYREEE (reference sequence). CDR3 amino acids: CASRGGLAATSTDTQYF. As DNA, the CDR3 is TGTGCCAGCAGAGGTGGACTAGCGGCCACTAGCACAGATACGCAGTATTTT.

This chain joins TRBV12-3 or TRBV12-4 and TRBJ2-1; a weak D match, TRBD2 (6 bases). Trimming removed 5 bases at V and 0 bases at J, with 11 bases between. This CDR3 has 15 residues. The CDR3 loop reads CASSLGTYSYNEQFF. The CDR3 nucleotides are TGTGCCAGCAGTCTCGGGACTTACTCCTACAATGAGCAGTTCTTC.

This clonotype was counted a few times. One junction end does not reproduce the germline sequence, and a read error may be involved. The CDR3 is CASSQDRGSVTDTQYF. CDR3 DNA sequence: TGCGCCAGCAGCCAAGATCGTGGCAGTGTCACAGATACGCAGTATTTT. The chain employs TRBV4-2 and TRBJ2-3; unclear D gene. Germline CDR1 is LGHNA and CDR2 is YNFKEQ. This CDR3 has 16 amino acids.

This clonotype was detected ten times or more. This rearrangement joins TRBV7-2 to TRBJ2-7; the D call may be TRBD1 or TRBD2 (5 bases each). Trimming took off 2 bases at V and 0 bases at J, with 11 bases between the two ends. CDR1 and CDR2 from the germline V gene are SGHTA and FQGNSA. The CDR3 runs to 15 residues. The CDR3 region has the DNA TGTGCCAGCAGCTTATTTCAGGGACCCTCCTACGAGCAGTACTTC. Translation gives CASSLFQGPSYEQYF.

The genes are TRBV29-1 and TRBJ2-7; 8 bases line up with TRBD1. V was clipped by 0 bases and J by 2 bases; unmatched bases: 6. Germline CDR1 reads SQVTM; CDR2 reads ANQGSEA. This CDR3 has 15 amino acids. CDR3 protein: CSVEDPQGATYEQYF. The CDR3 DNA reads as TGCAGCGTTGAAGATCCCCAGGGGGCTACCTACGAGCAGTACTTC.

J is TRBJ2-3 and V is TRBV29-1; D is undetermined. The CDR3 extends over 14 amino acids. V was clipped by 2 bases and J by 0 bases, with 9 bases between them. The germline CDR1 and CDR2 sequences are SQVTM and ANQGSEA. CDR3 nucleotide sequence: TGCAGCGTTGAAATTCGTTCTAGCACAGATACGCAGTATTTT. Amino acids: CSVEIRSSTDTQYF.

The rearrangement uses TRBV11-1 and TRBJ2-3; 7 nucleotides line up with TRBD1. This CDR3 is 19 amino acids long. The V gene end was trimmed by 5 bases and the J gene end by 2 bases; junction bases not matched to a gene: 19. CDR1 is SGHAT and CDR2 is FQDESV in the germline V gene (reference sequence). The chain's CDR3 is CASSHGPGTVILFTDTQYF. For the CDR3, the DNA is TGTGCCAGCAGCCACGGGCCCGGGACAGTGATTCTTTTCACAGATACGCAGTATTTT.

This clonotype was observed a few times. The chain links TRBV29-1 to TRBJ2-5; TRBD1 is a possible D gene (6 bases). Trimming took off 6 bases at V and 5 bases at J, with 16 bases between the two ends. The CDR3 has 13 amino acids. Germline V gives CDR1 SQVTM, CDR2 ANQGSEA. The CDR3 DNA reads TGCAGCGTACCTACGACAGGTTCGGAGACCCAGTACTTC. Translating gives CSVPTTGSETQYF.

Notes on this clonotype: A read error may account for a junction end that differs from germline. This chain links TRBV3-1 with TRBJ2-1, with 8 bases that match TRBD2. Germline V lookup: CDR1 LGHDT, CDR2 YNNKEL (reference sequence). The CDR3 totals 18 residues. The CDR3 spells CACSQEPGLANAYNEQFF. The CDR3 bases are TGTGCCTGCAGCCAAGAGCCAGGACTAGCAAACGCATACAATGAGCAGTTCTTC.

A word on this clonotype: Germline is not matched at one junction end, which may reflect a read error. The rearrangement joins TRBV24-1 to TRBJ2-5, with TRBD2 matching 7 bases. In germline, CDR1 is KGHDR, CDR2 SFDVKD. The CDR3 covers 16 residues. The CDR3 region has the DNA TGTGCCACCAGTGATCCGCGGCGGGAGAACCAAAAGACCCAGTACTTC. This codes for CATSDPRRENQKTQYF.

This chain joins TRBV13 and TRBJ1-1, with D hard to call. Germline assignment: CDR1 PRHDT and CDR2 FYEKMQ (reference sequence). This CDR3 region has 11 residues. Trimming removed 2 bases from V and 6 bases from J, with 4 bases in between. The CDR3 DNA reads TGTGCCAGCAGCTTATCTTCTGAAGCTTTCTTT. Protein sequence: CASSLSSEAFF.

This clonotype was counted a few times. The CDR3 DNA follows: TGTGCCATCAGTGAGGGGACGGTCTACGAGCAGTACTTC. It encodes CAISEGTVYEQYF. V and J are TRBV10-3 and TRBJ2-7; D tentatively fits TRBD1 or TRBD2 (5 bases each). CDR3 size: 13 residues. Trimming removed 2 bases from V and 3 bases from J, with 8 bases in between. Germline lookup yields CDR1 ENHRY and CDR2 SYGVKD.

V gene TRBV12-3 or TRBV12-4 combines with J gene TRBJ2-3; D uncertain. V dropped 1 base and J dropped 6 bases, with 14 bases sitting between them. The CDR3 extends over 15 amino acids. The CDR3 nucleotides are TGTGCCAGCAGTTTAGAGGGATGGCTGGGGGATACGCAGTATTTT. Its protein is CASSLEGWLGDTQYF.

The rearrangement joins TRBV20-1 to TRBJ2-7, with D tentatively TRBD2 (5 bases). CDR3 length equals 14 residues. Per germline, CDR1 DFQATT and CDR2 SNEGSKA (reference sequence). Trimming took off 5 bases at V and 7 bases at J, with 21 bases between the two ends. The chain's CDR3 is CSAELRDLPYEQYF. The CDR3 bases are TGCAGTGCTGAGCTCCGGGATCTCCCTTATGAGCAGTACTTC.

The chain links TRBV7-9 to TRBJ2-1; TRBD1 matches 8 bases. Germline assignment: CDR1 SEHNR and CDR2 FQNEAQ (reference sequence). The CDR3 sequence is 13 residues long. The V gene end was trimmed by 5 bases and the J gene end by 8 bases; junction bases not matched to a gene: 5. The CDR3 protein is CASSTGGLDEQFF. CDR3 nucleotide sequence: TGTGCCAGCAGCACAGGGGGGTTGGATGAGCAGTTCTTC.

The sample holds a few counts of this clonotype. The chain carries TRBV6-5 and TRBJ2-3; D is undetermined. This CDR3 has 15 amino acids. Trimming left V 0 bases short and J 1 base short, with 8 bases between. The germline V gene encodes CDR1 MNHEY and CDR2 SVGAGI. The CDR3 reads CASSYSTDGTDTQYF. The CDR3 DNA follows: TGTGCCAGCAGTTACTCGACCGACGGCACAGATACGCAGTATTTT.

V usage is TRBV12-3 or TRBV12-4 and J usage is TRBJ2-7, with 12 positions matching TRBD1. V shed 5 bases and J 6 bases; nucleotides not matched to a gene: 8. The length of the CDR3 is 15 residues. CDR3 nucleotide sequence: TGTGCCAGCAGTATTCACGGGACAGGGGGCTCCGAGCAGTACTTC. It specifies CASSIHGTGGSEQYF.

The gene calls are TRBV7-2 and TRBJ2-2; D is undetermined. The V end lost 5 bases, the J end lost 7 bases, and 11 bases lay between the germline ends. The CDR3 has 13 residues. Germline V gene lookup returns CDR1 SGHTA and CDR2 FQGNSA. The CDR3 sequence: CASSPPVFGELFF. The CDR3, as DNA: TGTGCCAGCAGCCCCCCGGTATTCGGGGAGCTGTTTTTT.

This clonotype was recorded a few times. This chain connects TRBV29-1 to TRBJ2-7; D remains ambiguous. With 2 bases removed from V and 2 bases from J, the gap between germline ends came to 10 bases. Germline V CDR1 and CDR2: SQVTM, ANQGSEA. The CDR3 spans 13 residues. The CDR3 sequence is CSVELPSTYEQYF. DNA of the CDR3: TGCAGCGTTGAACTACCGTCGACCTACGAGCAGTACTTC.

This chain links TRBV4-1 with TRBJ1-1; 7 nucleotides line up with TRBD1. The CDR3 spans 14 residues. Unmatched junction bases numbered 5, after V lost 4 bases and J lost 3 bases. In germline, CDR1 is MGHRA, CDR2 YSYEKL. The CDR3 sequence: CASSPRQGYTEAFF. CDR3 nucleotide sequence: TGCGCCAGCAGCCCCCGACAGGGCTACACTGAAGCTTTCTTT.

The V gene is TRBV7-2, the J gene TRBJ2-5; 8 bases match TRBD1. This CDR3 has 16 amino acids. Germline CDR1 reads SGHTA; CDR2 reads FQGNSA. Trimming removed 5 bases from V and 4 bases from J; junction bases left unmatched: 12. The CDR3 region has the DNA TGTGCCAGCAGCCTAAGGACAGGGCGGGTGTTAGAGACCCAGTACTTC. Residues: CASSLRTGRVLETQYF.

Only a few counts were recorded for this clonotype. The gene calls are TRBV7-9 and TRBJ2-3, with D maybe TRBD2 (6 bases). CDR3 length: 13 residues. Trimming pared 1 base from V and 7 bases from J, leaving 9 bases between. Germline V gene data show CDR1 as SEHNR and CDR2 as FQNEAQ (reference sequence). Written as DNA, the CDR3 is TGTGCCAGCAGCTTAGGGGGAGGATATACGCAGTATTTT. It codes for CASSLGGGYTQYF.

This chain's CDR3 is CSVPLANSNEQFF. The CDR3 DNA reads TGCAGCGTTCCGCTAGCGAACTCCAATGAGCAGTTCTTC. This chain links TRBV29-1 with TRBJ2-1, with a weak D call TRBD2 (6 bases). The V and J ends lost 5 bases and 6 bases respectively, with 14 bases between them. CDR1 is SQVTM, CDR2 ANQGSEA, per germline. The CDR3 has 13 residues.

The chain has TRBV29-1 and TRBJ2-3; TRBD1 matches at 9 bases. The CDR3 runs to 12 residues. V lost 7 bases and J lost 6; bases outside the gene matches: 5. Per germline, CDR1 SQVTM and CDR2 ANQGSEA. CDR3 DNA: TGCAGCGGATGGACAGGGGAGGATACGCAGTATTTT. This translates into CSGWTGEDTQYF.

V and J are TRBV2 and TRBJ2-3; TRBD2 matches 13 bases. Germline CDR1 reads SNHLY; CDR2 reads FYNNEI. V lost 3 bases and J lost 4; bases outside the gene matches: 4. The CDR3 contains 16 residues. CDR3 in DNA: TGTGCCAGCAGTGACGGGACTAGCGGGACGGCAGATACGCAGTATTTT. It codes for CASSDGTSGTADTQYF.

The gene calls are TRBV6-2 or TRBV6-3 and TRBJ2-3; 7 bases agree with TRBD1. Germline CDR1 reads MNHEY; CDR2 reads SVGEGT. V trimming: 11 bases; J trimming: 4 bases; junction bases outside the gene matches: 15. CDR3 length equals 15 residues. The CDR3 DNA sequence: TGTGCCCACTCAGAAGCCGGCAGGGGGTCAGATACGCAGTATTTT. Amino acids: CAHSEAGRGSDTQYF.